This T cell receptor (beta chain) was recovered during a study of cytomegalovirus exposure and HLA in healthy donors. Findings of the study overall: It was approximately 150 TCR beta chains that were listed as cytomegalovirus-associated.

Using immunoSEQ multiplex PCR, the repertoire was profiled, and TCRdb retains in-frame clones only, with some absent. The sample shows about 120,000 clones, around 90% of them seen only once. Only one count was recorded for this clone. The antigen is unknown. V was shortened by 1 base and J by 6 bases, with 16 bases between the two germline ends. This CDR3 region has 16 residues. CDR1 and CDR2 from the germline V gene are SGHRS and YFSETQ. The TCR was taken from a woman under 30 in good health and CMV-seronegative. The sequenced sample consisted of PBMCs. V and J are TRBV5-1 and TRBJ2-2; maybe TRBD2 (6 bases). CDR3 residues: CASSLSTSGVSGELFF. The CDR3 DNA sequence: TGCGCCAGCAGCTTGTCGACTAGTGGCGTATCCGGGGAGCTGTTTTTT.